The 7 T cell receptor beta chains below all came from one sample that was sequenced in a study of shared clonotypes between healthy human individuals (dated by TCRdb to between 2020 and 2021). Library generation was performed with the immunoSEQ multiplex PCR assay. TCRdb limited this immuneACCESS table to in-frame rearrangements with V and J called. A share of clones is missing; checked studies link under half to unresolved V genes, and the rest is unexplained. This sample comprises hundreds of thousands of clones, less than 80% of them detected only once. The ten largest clones add up to around 2% of the sample. The sample consisted of memory CD4+ T cells sorted from blood. The sample's cell subset or site label, decoded: CD45RA-negative fraction. The receptors stem from a woman aged 30 to 39 in good health.

This chain links TRBV6-5 with TRBJ2-2; no reliable D call. CDR3 length: 12 amino acids. Germline V CDR1 and CDR2: MNHEY, SVGAGI. Trimming removed 6 bases from V and 11 bases from J, with 13 bases in between. The CDR3 here is CASRSLDQELFF. The CDR3 region has the DNA TGTGCCAGCAGATCCCTCGATCAAGAGCTGTTTTTT.

This clone was seen repeatedly, ten times or more. The V call is TRBV19, the J call TRBJ2-3, with no clear D. Per germline, CDR1 LNHDA and CDR2 SQIVND (reference sequence). Trimming removed 3 bases from V and 2 bases from J, with 9 bases in between. This CDR3 has 14 residues. The DNA for the CDR3 is TGTGCCAGTAGTATGGTTAGGTACACAGATACGCAGTATTTT. It specifies CASSMVRYTDTQYF. Full variable domain (outside the CDR3, taken from reference TRBV19 and TRBJ2-3): DGGITQSPKYLFRKEGQNVTLSCEQNLNHDAMYWYRQDPGQGLRLIYYSQIVNDFQKGDIAEGYSVSREKKESFPLTVTSAQKNPTAFYLCASSMVRYTDTQYFGPGTRLTVL.

The genes are TRBV6-1 and TRBJ2-7; 9 nucleotides align to TRBD1. Germline V lookup: CDR1 MNHNS, CDR2 SASEGT. The CDR3 contains 15 residues. J was trimmed by 1 base and V by 2 bases; bases with no gene match: 3. CDR3 coding DNA: TGTGCCAGCAGTGAACCGGGACAGGGTTCCTACGAGCAGTACTTC. Translated: CASSEPGQGSYEQYF.

The rearrangement uses TRBV28 and TRBJ2-5; possible D gene TRBD1, 7 bases. CDR1 is MDHEN, CDR2 SYDVKM, per germline. V was cut by 2 bases and J by 5 bases, with 12 bases left in between. The CDR3 has 14 amino acids. The CDR3 protein is CASSLGGGKETQYF. DNA for the CDR3: TGTGCCAGCAGTTTAGGAGGGGGCAAGGAGACCCAGTACTTC.

V usage is TRBV5-1 and J usage is TRBJ1-5; no reliable D call. V was trimmed by 0 bases and J by 8 bases, leaving 6 bases between them. Germline lookup yields CDR1 SGHRS and CDR2 YFSETQ. The CDR3 is 12 amino acids. CDR3 region: CASSLEGEPQHF. In DNA form, the CDR3 reads TGCGCCAGCAGCTTGGAAGGCGAGCCCCAGCATTTT.

The chain carries TRBV5-1 and TRBJ1-4, with D uncertain. The CDR3 totals 14 residues. CDR1 is SGHRS, CDR2 YFSETQ, per germline. Trimming pared 0 bases from V and 10 bases from J, leaving 13 bases between. The CDR3 DNA is TGCGCCAGCAGCTTGGAGGCAGGAACTGGAAAACTGTTTTTT. This gives the protein CASSLEAGTGKLFF.

This chain links TRBV13 with TRBJ2-7; possible D gene TRBD1, 6 bases. Germline CDR1 is PRHDT and CDR2 is FYEKMQ (reference sequence). The CDR3 sequence is 21 residues long. Trimming pared 5 bases from V and 0 bases from J, leaving 32 bases between. The CDR3 spells CASSPPASILDRSLSSYEQYF. In DNA, the CDR3 is TGTGCCAGCAGCCCTCCTGCTTCCATCTTAGACAGGTCCTTAAGCTCCTACGAGCAGTACTTC.